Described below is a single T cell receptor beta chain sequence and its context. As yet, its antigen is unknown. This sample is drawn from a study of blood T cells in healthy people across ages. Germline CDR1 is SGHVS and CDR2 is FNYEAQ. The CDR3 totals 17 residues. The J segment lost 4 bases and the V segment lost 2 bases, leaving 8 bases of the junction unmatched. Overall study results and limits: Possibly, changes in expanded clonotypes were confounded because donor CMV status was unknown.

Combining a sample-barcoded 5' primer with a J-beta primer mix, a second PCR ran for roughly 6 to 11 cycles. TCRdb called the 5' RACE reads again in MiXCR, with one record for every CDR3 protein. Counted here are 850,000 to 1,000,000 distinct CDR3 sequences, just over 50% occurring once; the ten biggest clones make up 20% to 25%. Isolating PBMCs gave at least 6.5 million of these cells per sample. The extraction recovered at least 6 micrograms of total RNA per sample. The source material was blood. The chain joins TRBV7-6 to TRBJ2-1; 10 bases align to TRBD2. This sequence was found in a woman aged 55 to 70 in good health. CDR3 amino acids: CASSLSTSGIIYNEQFF. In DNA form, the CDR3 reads TGTGCCAGCAGCTTAAGTACTAGCGGGATAATTTACAATGAGCAGTTCTTC.